The sequence of this T cell receptor (beta chain) was determined in a study of technical replicates of blood from a handful of donors. The germline V and J ends were trimmed by 6 bases and 1 base, with 9 bases remaining between them. The germline gives CDR1 MNHNS, CDR2 SASEGT. CDR3 length: 14 residues. Data came from immunoSEQ multiplex PCR; TCRdb stores just in-frame clones and leaves some out. The sample holds about 75,000 clones, roughly nine tenths seen once. Sequencing input: PBMCs. This TCR was sampled from a human donor in good health. Some clones in this sample may be carry-over from other donors' samples. The V gene is TRBV6-1, the J gene TRBJ2-2; D is perhaps TRBD1 (6 bases). The CDR3 DNA is TGTGCCAGCAGGACCAGGGGGAACACCGGGGAGCTGTTTTTT. This encodes CASRTRGNTGELFF.